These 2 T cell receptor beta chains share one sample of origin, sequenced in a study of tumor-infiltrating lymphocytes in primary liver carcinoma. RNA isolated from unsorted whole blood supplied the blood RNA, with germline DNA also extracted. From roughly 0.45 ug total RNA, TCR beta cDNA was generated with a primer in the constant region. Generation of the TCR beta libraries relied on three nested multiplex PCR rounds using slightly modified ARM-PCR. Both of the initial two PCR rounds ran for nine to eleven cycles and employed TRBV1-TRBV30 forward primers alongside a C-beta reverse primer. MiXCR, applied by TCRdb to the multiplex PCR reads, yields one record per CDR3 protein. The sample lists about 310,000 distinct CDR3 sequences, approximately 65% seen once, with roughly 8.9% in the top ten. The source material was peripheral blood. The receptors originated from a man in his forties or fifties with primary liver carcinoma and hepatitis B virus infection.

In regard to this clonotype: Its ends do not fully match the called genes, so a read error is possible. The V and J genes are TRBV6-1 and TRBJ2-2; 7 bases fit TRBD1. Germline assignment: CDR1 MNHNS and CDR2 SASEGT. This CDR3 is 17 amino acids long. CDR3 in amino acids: CVSSLIGGAPNTGELFF. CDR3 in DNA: TGTGTCAGCAGTTTGATAGGGGGCGCGCCGAACACCGGGGAGCTGTTTTTT.

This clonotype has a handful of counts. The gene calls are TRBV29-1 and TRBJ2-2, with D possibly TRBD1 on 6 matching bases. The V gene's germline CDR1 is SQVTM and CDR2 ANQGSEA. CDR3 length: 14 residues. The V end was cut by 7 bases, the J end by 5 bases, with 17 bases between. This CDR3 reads CSGATGCGTGELFF. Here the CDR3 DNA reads TGCAGCGGTGCGACAGGCTGTGGTACCGGGGAGCTGTTTTTT.